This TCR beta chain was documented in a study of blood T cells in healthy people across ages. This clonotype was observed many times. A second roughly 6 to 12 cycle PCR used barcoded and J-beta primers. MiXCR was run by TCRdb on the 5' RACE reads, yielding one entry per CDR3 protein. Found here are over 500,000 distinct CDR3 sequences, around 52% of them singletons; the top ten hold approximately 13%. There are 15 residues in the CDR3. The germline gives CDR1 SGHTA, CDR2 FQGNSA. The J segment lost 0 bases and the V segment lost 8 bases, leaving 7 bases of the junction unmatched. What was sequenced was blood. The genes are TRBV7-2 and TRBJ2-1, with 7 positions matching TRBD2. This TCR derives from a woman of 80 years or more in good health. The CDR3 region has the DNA TGTGCCAGCTATGCCGGGGGGAGCTCCTACAATGAGCAGTTCTTC. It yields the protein CASYAGGSSYNEQFF. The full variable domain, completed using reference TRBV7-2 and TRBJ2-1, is GAGVSQSPSNKVTEKGKDVELRCDPISGHTALYWYRQSLGQGLEFLIYFQGNSAPDKSGLPSDRFSAERTGGSVSTLTIQRTQQEDSAVYLCASYAGGSSYNEQFFGPGTRLTVL.